This TCR beta chain was retrieved from a study of blood T cell repertoires in COVID-19. In the study overall: Samples taken during acute and convalescent COVID-19 were collected in the United States, Italy and Spain. The cDNA or gDNA used as material had been derived from T cells, B-cell-depleted T cells, or PBMCs.

This CDR3 is built from 13 residues. Trimming left V 7 bases short and J 7 bases short, with 15 bases between. Germline V gene sequence: CDR1 SGHRS, CDR2 YFSETQ. Original processing notes: Cell counts per sample came from amplifying reference gene primers. Method: immunoSEQ multiplex PCR; TCRdb's copy keeps in-frame clones and lacks some. Clone size and V and J calls were adopted from that table, with D and trimming inferred from the DNA. The data hold 70,000 to 85,000 clones, with around 80% observed a single time. Sequenced input: peripheral blood. The clonotype was recovered from a man in his fifties or sixties with acute or convalescent COVID-19. The chain carries TRBV5-1 and TRBJ2-1, with a possible D match to TRBD1 (6 bases). CDR3 sequence: CASSLSRGNEQFF. The DNA of the CDR3 is TGCGCCAGCTCTTTATCCAGGGGAAATGAGCAGTTCTTC.